The clone carrying this T cell receptor (beta chain) has a handful of counts. Its antigen is currently unknown. This record belongs to a study of early T cells in non-severe SARS-CoV-2 infection. Study overall: Unpaired chains resulted from sequencing bulk RNA of unsorted whole blood. Study-wide results and caveats: Clonotype matching in VDJdb favored anti-spike CD8 responses and did not capture private and CD4 specificities.

Germline assignment: CDR1 SQVTM and CDR2 ANQGSEA. Deletions cut 7 bases from V and 6 bases from J, with 12 bases between. CDR3 length: 11 amino acids. Individual cDNA molecules received unique molecular identifiers. TCRdb reanalysed the 5' RACE reads using MiXCR and keeps one entry per CDR3 protein. In the table there are some 66,000 distinct CDR3 sequences, roughly an eighth of which are singletons. J is TRBJ1-1 and V is TRBV29-1; D unclear. This receptor was identified in an adult who was a healthcare worker with PCR-confirmed SARS-CoV-2 infection or an uninfected control (not recorded which). Input material: whole blood. CDR3 residues: CSAVFAAEAFF. CDR3 sequence (DNA): TGCAGCGCTGTTTTTGCCGCTGAAGCTTTCTTT. The full variable domain, rest sourced from reference TRBV29-1 and TRBJ1-1, is SAVISQKPSRDICQRGTSLTIQCQVDSQVTMMFWYRQQPGQSLTLIATANQGSEATYESGFVIDKFPISRPNLTFSTLTVSNMSPEDSSIYLCSAVFAAEAFFGQGTRLTVV.